A selection of T cell receptor beta chains follows, all from one sample in a study of spatial heterogeneity in lung cancer. One entry per CDR3 protein, called by TCRdb with MiXCR from the 5' RACE reads. The table records about 120,000 distinct CDR3 sequences, approximately 12% of them present only once. The sample was PBMCs, taken at follow-up. The source is a male donor with early-stage non-small cell lung cancer. CDR3s include the opening cysteine and the closing phenylalanine or tryptophan. The D gene is left open where the match is weak. The size entry is marked missing in some rows and otherwise reads once, few, many or a size class.

size,J,D,V,CDR3,DNA
-,TRBJ2-1,-,TRBV7-2,CASSLRSGGAYNEQFF,TGTGCCAGCAGCTTAAGATCTGGCGGAGCCTACAATGAGCAGTTCTTC
few,TRBJ2-7,-,TRBV6-2/TRBV6-3,CASSYSKGRTDF,TGTGCCAGCAGTTACTCGAAGGGCCGGACGGACTTC
many,TRBJ2-3,-,TRBV25-1,CASSSLAGQYF,TGTGCCAGCAGCTCCCTCGCGGGGCAGTATTTT
many,TRBJ2-2,TRBD1,TRBV28,CASSPGGANTGELFF,TGTGCCAGCAGTCCAGGGGGCGCGAACACCGGGGAGCTGTTTTTT
many,TRBJ1-6,-,TRBV20-1,CSAIQQVGDSPLHF,TGCAGTGCTATTCAGCAGGTGGGAGATTCACCCCTCCACTTT
few,TRBJ1-3,-,TRBV20-1,CSARDRGAGNTIYF,TGCAGTGCTAGAGATCGGGGAGCCGGAAACACCATATATTTT
-,TRBJ1-5,TRBD1,TRBV3-1,CASSARQGWQPQHF,TGTGCCAGCAGCGCCCGACAGGGGTGGCAGCCCCAGCATTTT
-,TRBJ1-5,-,TRBV20-1,CSARQVYSNQPQHF,TGCAGTGCAAGACAGGTTTATAGCAATCAGCCCCAGCATTTT
few,TRBJ2-7,TRBD1,TRBV7-6,CASSLLLGGSGTGVSSYEQYF,TGTGCCAGCAGCTTACTCCTCGGCGGATCCGGGACAGGGGTTTCCTCCTACGAGCAGTACTTC
-,TRBJ2-7,-,TRBV28,CASSLTVDHEQYF,TGTGCCAGCAGTTTAACTGTCGACCACGAGCAGTACTTC